This TCR beta chain emerged from a study of monozygotic twins with inflammatory bowel disease. Findings of the study overall: Support for any single strong IBD-associated signal or clonotype was not found.

CDR1 is MDHEN and CDR2 is SYDVKM in the germline V gene. The CDR3 loop spans 12 amino acids. The template switching step added UMIs that contained a 6-nucleotide sample barcode. The cDNA of both the TCRalpha and TCRbeta chains was subjected to two nested PCRs of about 15 and 9 cycles. TCRdb reanalyzed the 5' RACE reads and collapses them to one entry per CDR3 protein, without DNA. The listing contains just under 45,000 distinct CDR3 sequences. Regarding this clonotype: The antigen is unknown.

Material: blood. The receptor was isolated from a human donor with ulcerative colitis or Crohn's disease, or a healthy co-twin of an affected twin (not recorded which). The chain couples TRBV28 to TRBJ1-2. CDR3 sequence: CASSSSPYGYTF.